This record looks at one TCR beta chain sequence and its context. Germline-derived CDR1 and CDR2 are MDHEN and SYDVKM. The CDR3 contains 13 residues. Trimming shortened V by 7 bases and J by 1 base, and 11 bases separated the two germline ends. The table came from immunoSEQ multiplex PCR; TCRdb's copy has only in-frame clones and leaves some out. This table holds about 400,000 clones, 70% to 90% found once. The record originates from a study of Ad26.COV2.S vaccination and SARS-CoV-2 variants. Treatment noted: about 20 received Ad26.COV2.S at low or high dose, single or two shots; about 5 received placebo; per-sample allocation not given. Repertoires come from day 63 after the first vaccine or placebo injection. Boston provided a donor who was an adult aged 18-55 years. Spike of the Wuhan-strain SARS-CoV-2 was expressed by an Ad26 vector, which formed the vaccine.

The sequencing used peripheral blood, collected in a trial of Ad26.COV2.S vaccine versus placebo. The clonotype comes from a person between 18 and 59 years old who received the Ad26.COV2.S COVID-19 vaccine or a placebo. V is TRBV28 and J is TRBJ2-7; D unresolved. CDR3 region: CASTKPGSYEQYF. CDR3 nucleotide sequence: TGTGCCAGCACTAAACCGGGTTCCTACGAGCAGTACTTC.